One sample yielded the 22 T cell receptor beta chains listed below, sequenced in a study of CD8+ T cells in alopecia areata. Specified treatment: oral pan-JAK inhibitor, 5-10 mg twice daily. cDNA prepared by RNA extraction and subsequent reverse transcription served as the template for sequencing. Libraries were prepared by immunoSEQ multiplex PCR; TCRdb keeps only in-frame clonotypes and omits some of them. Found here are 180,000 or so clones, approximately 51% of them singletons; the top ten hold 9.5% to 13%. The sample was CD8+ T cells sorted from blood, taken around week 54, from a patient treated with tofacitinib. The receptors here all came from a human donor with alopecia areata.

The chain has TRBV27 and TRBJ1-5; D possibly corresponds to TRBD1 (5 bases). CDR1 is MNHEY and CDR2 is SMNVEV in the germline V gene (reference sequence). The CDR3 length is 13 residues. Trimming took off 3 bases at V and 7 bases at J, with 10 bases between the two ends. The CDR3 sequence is CASSLEGIQPQHF. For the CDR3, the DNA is TGTGCCAGCAGTTTGGAGGGGATACAGCCCCAGCATTTT.

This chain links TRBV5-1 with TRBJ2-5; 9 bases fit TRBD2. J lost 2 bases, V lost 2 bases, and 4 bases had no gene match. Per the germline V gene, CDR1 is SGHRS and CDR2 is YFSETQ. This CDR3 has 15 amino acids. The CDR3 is CASSFGAGGQETQYF. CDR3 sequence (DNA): TGCGCCAGCAGCTTTGGAGCGGGGGGTCAAGAGACCCAGTACTTC.

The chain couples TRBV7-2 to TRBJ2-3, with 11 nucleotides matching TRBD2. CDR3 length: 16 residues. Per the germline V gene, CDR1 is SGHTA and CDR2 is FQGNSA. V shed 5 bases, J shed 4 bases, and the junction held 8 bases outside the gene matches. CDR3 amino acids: CASSAATSGEADTQYF. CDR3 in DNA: TGTGCCAGCAGCGCCGCGACTAGCGGGGAGGCAGATACGCAGTATTTT.

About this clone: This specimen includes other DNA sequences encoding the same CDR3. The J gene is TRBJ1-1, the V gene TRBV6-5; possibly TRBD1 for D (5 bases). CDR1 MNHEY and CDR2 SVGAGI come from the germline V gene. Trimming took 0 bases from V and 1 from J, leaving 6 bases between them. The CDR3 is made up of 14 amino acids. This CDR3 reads CASSYSRGNTEAFF. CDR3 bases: TGTGCCAGCAGTTACTCTAGGGGGAACACTGAAGCTTTCTTT.

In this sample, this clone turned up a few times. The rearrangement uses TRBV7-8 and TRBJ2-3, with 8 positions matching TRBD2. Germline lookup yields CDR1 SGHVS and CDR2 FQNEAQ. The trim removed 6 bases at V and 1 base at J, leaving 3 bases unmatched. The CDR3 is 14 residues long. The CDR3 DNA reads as TGTGCCAGCAGTATAGCGGGGCGCACAGATACGCAGTATTTT. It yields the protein CASSIAGRTDTQYF.

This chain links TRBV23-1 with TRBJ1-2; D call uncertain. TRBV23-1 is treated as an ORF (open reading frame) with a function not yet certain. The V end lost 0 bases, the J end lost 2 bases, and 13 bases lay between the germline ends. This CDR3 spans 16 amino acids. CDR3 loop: CASSQSFNGLNYGYTF. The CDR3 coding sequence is TGCGCCAGCAGTCAATCGTTCAACGGTCTAAACTATGGCTACACCTTC.

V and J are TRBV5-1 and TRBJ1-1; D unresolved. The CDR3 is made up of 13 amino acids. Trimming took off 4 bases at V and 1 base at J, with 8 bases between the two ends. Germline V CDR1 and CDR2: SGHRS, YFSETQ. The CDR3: CASSLQANTEAFF. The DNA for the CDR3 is TGCGCCAGCAGCCTACAAGCGAACACTGAAGCTTTCTTT. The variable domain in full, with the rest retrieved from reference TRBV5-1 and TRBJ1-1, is KAGVTQTPRYLIKTRGQQVTLSCSPISGHRSVSWYQQTPGQGLQFLFEYFSETQRNKGNFPGRFSGRQFSNSRSEMNVSTLELGDSALYLCASSLQANTEAFFGQGTRLTVV.

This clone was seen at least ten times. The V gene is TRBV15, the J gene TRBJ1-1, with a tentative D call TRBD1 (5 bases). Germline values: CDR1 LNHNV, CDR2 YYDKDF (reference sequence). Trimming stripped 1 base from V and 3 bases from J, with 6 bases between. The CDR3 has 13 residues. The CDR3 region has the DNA TGTGCCACCAGCAGAGTAGGGGACACTGAAGCTTTCTTT. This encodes CATSRVGDTEAFF.

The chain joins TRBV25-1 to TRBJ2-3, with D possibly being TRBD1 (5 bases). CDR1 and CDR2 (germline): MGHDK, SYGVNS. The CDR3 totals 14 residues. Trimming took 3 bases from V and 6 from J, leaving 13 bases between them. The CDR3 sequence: CASSDLGPPDTQYF. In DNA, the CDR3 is TGTGCCAGCAGTGATCTGGGGCCGCCGGATACGCAGTATTTT.

CDR3 nucleotides: TGTGCCGGATTACAGGGTGTAGAGGGCTACACCTTC. Translating it yields CAGLQGVEGYTF. The rearrangement links TRBV2 to TRBJ1-2, with D possibly being TRBD1 (6 bases). Trimming shortened V by 11 bases and J by 8 bases, and 18 bases separated the two germline ends. The CDR3 length is 12 residues. Per the germline V gene, CDR1 is SNHLY and CDR2 is FYNNEI.

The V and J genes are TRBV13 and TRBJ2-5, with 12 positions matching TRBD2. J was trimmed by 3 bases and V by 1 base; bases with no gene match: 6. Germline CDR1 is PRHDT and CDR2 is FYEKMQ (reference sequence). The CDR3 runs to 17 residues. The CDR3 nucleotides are TGTGCCAGCAGCTTAGTTCTAGCGGGGGGGCCTAAAGAGACCCAGTACTTC. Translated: CASSLVLAGGPKETQYF.

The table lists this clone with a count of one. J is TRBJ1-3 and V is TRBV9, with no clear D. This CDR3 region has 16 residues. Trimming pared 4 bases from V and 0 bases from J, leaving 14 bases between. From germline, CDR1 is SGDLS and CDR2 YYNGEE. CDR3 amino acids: CASSLEGASSGNTIYF. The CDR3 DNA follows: TGTGCCAGCAGCCTGGAGGGAGCCAGCTCTGGAAACACCATATATTTT.

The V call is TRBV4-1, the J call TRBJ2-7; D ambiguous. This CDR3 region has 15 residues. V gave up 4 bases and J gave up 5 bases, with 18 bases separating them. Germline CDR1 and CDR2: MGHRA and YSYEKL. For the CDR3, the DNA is TGCGCCAGCAGCCCCTCAGGAGAAGCCGTGGACGAGCAGTACTTC. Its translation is CASSPSGEAVDEQYF.

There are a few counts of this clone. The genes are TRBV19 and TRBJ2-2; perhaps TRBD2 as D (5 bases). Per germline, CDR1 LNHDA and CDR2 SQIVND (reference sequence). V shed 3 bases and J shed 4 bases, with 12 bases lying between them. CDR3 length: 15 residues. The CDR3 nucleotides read TGTGCCAGTAGTATTGAAGAGGGTACCACCGGGGAGCTGTTTTTT. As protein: CASSIEEGTTGELFF.

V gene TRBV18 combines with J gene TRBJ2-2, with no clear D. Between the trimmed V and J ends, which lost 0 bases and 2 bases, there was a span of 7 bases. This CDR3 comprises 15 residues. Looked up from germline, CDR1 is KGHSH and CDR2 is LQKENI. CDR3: CASSPPFRNTGELFF. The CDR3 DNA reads TGTGCCAGCTCACCACCGTTTCGTAACACCGGGGAGCTGTTTTTT. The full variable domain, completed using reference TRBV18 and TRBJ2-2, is NAGVMQNPRHLVRRRGQEARLRCSPMKGHSHVYWYRQLPEEGLKFMVYLQKENIIDESGMPKERFSAEFPKEGPSILRIQQVVRGDSAAYFCASSPPFRNTGELFFGEGSRLTVL.

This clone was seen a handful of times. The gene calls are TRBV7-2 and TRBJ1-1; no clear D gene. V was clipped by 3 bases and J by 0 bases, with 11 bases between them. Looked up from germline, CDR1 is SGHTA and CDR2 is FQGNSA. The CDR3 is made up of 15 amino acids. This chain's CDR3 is CASSFEGTMNTEAFF. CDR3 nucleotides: TGTGCCAGCAGCTTTGAGGGAACTATGAACACTGAAGCTTTCTTT.

CDR3 DNA: TGTGCCTCGTGGGCCGAGTCCTACGAGCAGTACTTC. It is translated as CASWAESYEQYF. The chain employs TRBV30 and TRBJ2-7; no firm D call. The V end was cut by 7 bases, the J end by 1 base, with 11 bases between. The CDR3 contains 12 residues. The germline V gene has CDR1 GTSNPN and CDR2 SVGIG (reference sequence).

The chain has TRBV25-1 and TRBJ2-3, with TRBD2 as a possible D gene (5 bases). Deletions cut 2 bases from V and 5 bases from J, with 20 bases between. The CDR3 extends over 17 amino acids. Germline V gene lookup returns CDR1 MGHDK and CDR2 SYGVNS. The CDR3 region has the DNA TGTGCCAGCAGTGAAGAACGGGGATCGGATGTTAAAGATACGCAGTATTTT. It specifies CASSEERGSDVKDTQYF.

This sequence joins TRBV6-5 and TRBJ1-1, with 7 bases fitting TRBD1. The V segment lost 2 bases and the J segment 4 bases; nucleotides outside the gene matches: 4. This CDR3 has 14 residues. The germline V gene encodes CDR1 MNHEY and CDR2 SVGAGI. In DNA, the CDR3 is TGTGCCAGCAGTTACGACAGGGTGGTCACTGAAGCTTTCTTT. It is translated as CASSYDRVVTEAFF.

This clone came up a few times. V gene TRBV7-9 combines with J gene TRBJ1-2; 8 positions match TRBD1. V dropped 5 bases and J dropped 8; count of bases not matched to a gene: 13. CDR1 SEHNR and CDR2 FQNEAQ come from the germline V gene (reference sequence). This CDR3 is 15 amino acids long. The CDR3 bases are TGTGCCAGCAGCAAACGACGGGACAGGTTCGGAGGCTACACCTTC. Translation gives CASSKRRDRFGGYTF.

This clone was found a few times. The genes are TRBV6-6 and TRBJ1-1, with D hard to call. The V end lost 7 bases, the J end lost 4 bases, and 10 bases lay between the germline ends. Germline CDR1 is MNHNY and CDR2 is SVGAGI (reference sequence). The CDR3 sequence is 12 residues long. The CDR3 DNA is TGTGCCAGCACCGCCAATCCCACTGAAGCTTTCTTT. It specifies CASTANPTEAFF.

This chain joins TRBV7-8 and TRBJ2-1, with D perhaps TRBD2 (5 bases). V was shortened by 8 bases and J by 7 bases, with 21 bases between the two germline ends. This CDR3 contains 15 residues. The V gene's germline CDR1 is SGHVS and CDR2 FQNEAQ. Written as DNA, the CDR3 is TGTGCCAGCTCGTTCGTCGAACTAGGCGTTAATGAGCAGTTCTTC. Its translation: CASSFVELGVNEQFF.